This T cell receptor beta chain comes out of a study of T cell repertoires in cytomegalovirus infection (dated by TCRdb to 2018 to 2020). Regarding the research as a whole: Because public TCR beta signatures pointed to carriage of CMV infection together with the matching HLA type, the HLA type of each donor mattered for the analysis. Study-level results and caveats: In both this cohort and an independent roughly 400-donor cohort, the cumulative frequency of public TCR beta family members distinguished carriers of CMV infection plus the relevant HLA type. The ex vivo response was dominated by HLA-C-restricted CMV-specific TCR beta clonotypes, which also provided the single most frequent clonotype in two of eight donors.

To note about this clonotype: There is no known antigen for this receptor. No base quality information exists; no much larger clone differs at one position.

The CDR3 runs 16 amino acids, cysteine and phenylalanine included. This entry keeps only the CDR3 DNA: 48 bases, framed from base 1. Clipping removes 3 bases from V and 4 bases from J, with 12 as the unmatched junction base count. Looking up the germline V gene yields CDR1 SGHDN and CDR2 FVKESK. The instrument was an Illumina HiSeq 1500. The public reads were quality trimmed at Q25 with fastp and then assembled into clones with MiXCR by TCRdb, keeping productive beta chains. CDR3 protein sequences are deduplicated, and each keeps its most common genes and DNA. The sample table contains roughly 200,000 distinct CDR3 sequences; only one count was recorded for approximately 18% of them. The ten largest make up under 30% of the sample.

This sequence uses TRBV14 and TRBJ2-7; the junction holds 7 bases that match TRBD1. This TCR came from a human donor in good health (CMV status not recorded). Some clones in this sample may be carry-over from other donors' samples. Sequencing was carried out using CD8+ T cells from PBMCs. The nucleotides are TGTGCCAGCAGCCAGTCCACCGGGACAGAGAGATACGAGCAGTACTTC. It encodes CASSQSTGTERYEQYF.